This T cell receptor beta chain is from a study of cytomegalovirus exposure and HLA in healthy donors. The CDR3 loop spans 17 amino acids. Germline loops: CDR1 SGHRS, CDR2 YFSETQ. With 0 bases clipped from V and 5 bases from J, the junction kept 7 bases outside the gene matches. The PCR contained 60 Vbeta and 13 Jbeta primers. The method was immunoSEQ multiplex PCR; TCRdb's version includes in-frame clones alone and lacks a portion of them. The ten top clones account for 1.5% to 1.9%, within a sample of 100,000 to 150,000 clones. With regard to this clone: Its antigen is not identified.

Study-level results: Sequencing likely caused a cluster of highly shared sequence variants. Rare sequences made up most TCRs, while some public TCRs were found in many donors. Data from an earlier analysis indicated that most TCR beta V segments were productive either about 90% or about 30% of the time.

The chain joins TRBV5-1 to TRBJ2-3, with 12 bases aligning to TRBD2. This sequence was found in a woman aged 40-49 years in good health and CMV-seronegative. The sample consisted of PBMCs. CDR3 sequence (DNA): TGCGCCAGCAGCTTGGGGCCTAGCGGGGGGGCCCGAGATACGCAGTATTTT. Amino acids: CASSLGPSGGARDTQYF.